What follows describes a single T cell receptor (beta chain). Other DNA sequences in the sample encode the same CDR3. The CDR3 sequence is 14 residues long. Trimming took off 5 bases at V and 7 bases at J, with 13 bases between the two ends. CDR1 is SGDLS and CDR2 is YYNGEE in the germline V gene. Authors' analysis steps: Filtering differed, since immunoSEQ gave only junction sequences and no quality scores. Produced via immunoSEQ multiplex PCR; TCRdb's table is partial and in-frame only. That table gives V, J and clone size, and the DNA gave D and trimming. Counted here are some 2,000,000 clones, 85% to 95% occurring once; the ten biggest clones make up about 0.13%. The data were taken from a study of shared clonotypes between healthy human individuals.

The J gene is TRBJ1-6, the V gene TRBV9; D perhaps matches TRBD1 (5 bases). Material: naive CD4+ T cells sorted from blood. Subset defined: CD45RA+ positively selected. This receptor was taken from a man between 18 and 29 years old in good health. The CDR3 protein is CASSAGTVNSPLHF. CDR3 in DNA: TGTGCCAGCAGTGCAGGGACGGTAAATTCACCCCTCCACTTT. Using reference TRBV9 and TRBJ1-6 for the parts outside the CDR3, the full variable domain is DSGVTQTPKHLITATGQRVTLRCSPRSGDLSVYWYQQSLDQGLQFLIQYYNGEERAKGNILERFSAQQFPDLHSELNLSSLELGDSALYFCASSAGTVNSPLHFGNGTRLTVT.